This T cell receptor (beta chain) was documented in a study of resident and recirculating memory T cells in vitiligo. Whole-study results and caveats: Clonality differed among vitiligo lesions, with no unique dominant clone.

Repertoires were generated with immunoSEQ multiplex PCR, while TCRdb's copy carries only in-frame clones and drops some. This table has roughly 80,000 clones, about 92% appearing once. With regard to this clone: Its antigen remains unknown.

Stable vitiligo meant no lesion change over the previous 6 months. This CDR3 spans 16 amino acids. V shed 6 bases, J shed 1 base, and the junction held 9 bases outside the gene matches. CDR1 and CDR2 (germline): SNHLY, FYNNEI. This receptor was identified in a male donor with vitiligo. The rearrangement joins TRBV2 to TRBJ2-1; 7 bases map to TRBD2. Specimen: blood. The CDR3 DNA follows: TGTGCCAGCAGCCGATCCGGGACTAATTCCTACAATGAGCAGTTCTTC. It codes for CASSRSGTNSYNEQFF.